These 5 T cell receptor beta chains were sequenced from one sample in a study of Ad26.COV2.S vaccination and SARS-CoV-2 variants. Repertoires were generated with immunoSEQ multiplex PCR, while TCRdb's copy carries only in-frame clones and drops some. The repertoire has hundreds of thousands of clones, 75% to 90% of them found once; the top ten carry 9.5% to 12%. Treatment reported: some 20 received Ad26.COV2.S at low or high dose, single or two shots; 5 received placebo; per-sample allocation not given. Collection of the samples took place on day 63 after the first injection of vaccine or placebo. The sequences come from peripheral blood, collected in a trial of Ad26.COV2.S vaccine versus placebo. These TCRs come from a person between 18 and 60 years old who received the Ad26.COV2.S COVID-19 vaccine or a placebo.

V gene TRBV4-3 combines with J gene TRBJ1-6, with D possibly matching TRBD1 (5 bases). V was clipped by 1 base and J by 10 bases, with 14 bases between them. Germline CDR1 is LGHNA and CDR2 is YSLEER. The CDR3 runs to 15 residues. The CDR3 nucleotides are TGCGCCAGCAGCCAAGGATCGGGGGAGTACTCACCCCTCCACTTT. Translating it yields CASSQGSGEYSPLHF.

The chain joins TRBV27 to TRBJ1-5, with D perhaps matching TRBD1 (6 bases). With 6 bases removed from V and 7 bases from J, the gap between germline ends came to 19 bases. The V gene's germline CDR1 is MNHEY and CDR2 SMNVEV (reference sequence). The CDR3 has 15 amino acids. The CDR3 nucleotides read TGTGCCAGCAGCTCACAGGACAGCCCTAGGCAGCCCCAGCATTTT. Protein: CASSSQDSPRQPQHF.

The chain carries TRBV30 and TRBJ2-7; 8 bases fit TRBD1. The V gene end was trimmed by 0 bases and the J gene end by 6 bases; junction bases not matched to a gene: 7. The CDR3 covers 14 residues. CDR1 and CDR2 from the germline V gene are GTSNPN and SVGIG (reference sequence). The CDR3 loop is CAWSVPGGRGEQYF. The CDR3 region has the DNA TGTGCCTGGAGTGTCCCAGGGGGCAGGGGCGAGCAGTACTTC.

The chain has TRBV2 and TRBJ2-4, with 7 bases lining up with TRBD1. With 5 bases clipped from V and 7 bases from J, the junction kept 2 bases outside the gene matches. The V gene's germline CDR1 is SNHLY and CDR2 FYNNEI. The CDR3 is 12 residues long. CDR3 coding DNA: TGTGCCAGCAGTACACAGGGGAACATTCAGTACTTC. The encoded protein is CASSTQGNIQYF.

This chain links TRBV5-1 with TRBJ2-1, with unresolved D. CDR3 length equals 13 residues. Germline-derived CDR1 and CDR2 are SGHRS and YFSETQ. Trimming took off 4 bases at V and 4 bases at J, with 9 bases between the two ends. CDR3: CASSLLDYNEQFF. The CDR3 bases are TGCGCCAGCAGCCTTCTAGATTACAATGAGCAGTTCTTC.